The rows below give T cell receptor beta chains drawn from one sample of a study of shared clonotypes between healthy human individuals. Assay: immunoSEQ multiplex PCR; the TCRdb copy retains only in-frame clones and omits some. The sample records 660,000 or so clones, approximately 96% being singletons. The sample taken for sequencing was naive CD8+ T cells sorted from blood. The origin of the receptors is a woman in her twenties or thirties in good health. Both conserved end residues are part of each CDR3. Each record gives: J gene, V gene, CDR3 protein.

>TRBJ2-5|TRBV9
CASSGTQETQYF
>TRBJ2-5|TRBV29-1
CSVEEGERLDGETQYF
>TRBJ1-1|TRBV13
CASSYGKNTEAFF
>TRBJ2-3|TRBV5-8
CASSLADRSTDTQYF
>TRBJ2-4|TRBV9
CASSVGTGKNIQYF
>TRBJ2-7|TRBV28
CASSLEAGLVSEQYF
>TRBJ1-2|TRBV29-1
CSVEGESGISGYTF
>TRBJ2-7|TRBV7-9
CASSLGTGDEQYF
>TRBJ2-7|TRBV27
CASSPGPGEQYF
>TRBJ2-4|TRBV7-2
CASSLSRGGVDIQYF
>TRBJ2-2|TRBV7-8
CASSQTGVDTGELFF
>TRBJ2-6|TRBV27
CASSLIVASGANVLTF
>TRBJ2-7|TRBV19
CASRGEVTSYEQYF
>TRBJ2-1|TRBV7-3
CASSPRGQSNEQFF
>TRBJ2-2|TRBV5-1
CASSLAYTGELFF
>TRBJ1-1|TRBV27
CASSQGDTEAFF
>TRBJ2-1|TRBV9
CASSGRLMSSYNEQFF
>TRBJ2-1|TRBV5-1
CASSEMSYNEQFF
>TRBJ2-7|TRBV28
CASSLLGPEGGEQYF